What follows are 17 T cell receptor beta chains derived from one specimen sequenced in a study of molecular identifiers for immune sequencing clone quantification. Each CDR3 protein gets one entry after TCRdb re-called the PCR reads with MiXCR. The sample consists of about 640,000 distinct CDR3 sequences, just under 20% of them appearing once. The source material was naive CD8+ T cells from blood, with Jurkat cell RNA spiked in. Subset reported: FACS-sorted CD8+CD4-CCR7+CD45RA+ naive T cells. The receptors stem from a human donor in good health. Some libraries in this study had Jurkat cell RNA spiked in.

Details on this clonotype: With a much larger clone just one base away, this may be a read error. This chain joins TRBV5-6 and TRBJ2-7, with D possibly being TRBD1 (6 bases). Trimming shortened V by 5 bases and J by 3 bases, and 30 bases separated the two germline ends. CDR3 length equals 19 residues. Germline CDR1 SGHDT, CDR2 YYEEEE. CDR3 nucleotide sequence: TGTGCCAGCAGGCCACATCAGGGGTGCCGGGTAAGAAGTGTCTACGAGCAGTACTTC. Translated, it gives CASRPHQGCRVRSVYEQYF.

This clonotype was counted ten times or more. The V gene is TRBV4-1, the J gene TRBJ1-5, with D perhaps matching TRBD1 (5 bases). Germline values: CDR1 MGHRA, CDR2 YSYEKL. CDR3 length equals 15 residues. Trimming stripped 2 bases from V and 4 bases from J, with 12 bases between. The DNA of the CDR3 is TGCGCCAGCAGCCAAACTAGTGGGGGGAATCAGCCCCAGCATTTT. It codes for CASSQTSGGNQPQHF.

This clonotype was detected once. The J gene is TRBJ2-7, the V gene TRBV3-1, with 7 bases fitting TRBD2. The V gene end was trimmed by 3 bases and the J gene end by 2 bases; junction bases not matched to a gene: 7. Germline CDR1 and CDR2: LGHDT and YNNKEL (reference sequence). The length of the CDR3 is 15 residues. In nucleotides, the CDR3 is TGTGCCAGCAGCCAGGACACGGGACTACCCTACGAGCAGTACTTC. This gives the protein CASSQDTGLPYEQYF.

This clonotype came up a few times. The chain links TRBV27 to TRBJ1-5; D might be TRBD1 (5 bases). V was shortened by 8 bases and J by 4 bases, with 18 bases between the two germline ends. CDR3 length equals 15 residues. Germline V gene lookup returns CDR1 MNHEY and CDR2 SMNVEV (reference sequence). In nucleotides, the CDR3 is TGTGCCAGCGCTTTGGGGCAGGAGATTAATCAGCCCCAGCATTTT. Translation: CASALGQEINQPQHF.

The chain employs TRBV5-5 and TRBJ1-1; TRBD1 matches 9 bases. The V gene end was trimmed by 3 bases and the J gene end by 3 bases; junction bases not matched to a gene: 6. Germline CDR1 SGHKS, CDR2 YYEKEE (reference sequence). CDR3 size: 15 residues. CDR3 residues: CASSWDRDGDTEAFF. For the CDR3, the DNA is TGTGCCAGCAGCTGGGACAGGGACGGGGACACTGAAGCTTTCTTT.

This clonotype was seen at least ten times. This sequence joins TRBV5-1 and TRBJ1-3; possible D gene TRBD1, 5 bases. Per the germline V gene, CDR1 is SGHRS and CDR2 is YFSETQ. The CDR3 consists of 16 residues. Trimming removed 4 bases from V and 0 bases from J, with 14 bases in between. In DNA form, the CDR3 reads TGCGCCAGCAGCCGACCCGAGACAGACTCTGGAAACACCATATATTTT. Residues: CASSRPETDSGNTIYF.

The V and J genes are TRBV9 and TRBJ2-3, with 9 positions matching TRBD1. Losses at the gene ends were 2 bases for V and 3 bases for J; bases not matched to a gene: 7. From germline, CDR1 is SGDLS and CDR2 YYNGEE. This CDR3 spans 16 amino acids. CDR3: CASSVPRDRETDTQYF. The DNA for the CDR3 is TGTGCCAGCAGCGTCCCACGGGACAGGGAAACAGATACGCAGTATTTT.

This chain connects TRBV6-2 or TRBV6-3 to TRBJ1-6, with no clear D. In germline, CDR1 is MNHEY, CDR2 SVGEGT. This CDR3 contains 13 residues. V was shortened by 2 bases and J by 8 bases, with 7 bases between the two germline ends. The CDR3 here is CASSYGPDSPLHF. DNA for the CDR3: TGTGCCAGCAGTTACGGGCCGGATTCACCCCTCCACTTT.

About this clonotype: It may be a read error: a sequence one base away is much more abundant. The chain links TRBV4-3 to TRBJ1-5, with a weak D call TRBD1 (5 bases). This CDR3 is built from 16 residues. CDR1 and CDR2 (germline): LGHNA, YSLEER. In DNA form, the CDR3 reads TGCGCCAGCGGCCAAGATTGGAGGGGTAGCAATCAGCCCCAGCATTTT. This sequence encodes CASGQDWRGSNQPQHF.

V gene TRBV27 combines with J gene TRBJ2-3; 9 bases are shared with TRBD1. The trim removed 4 bases at V and 6 bases at J, leaving 8 bases unmatched. The CDR3 spans 15 residues. Germline values: CDR1 MNHEY, CDR2 SMNVEV (reference sequence). The CDR3: CASSSLDRGADTQYF. The DNA of the CDR3 is TGTGCCAGCAGTTCACTGGACAGGGGAGCGGATACGCAGTATTTT.

Of note for this clonotype: One junction end does not reproduce the germline sequence, and a read error may be involved. This chain connects TRBV9 to TRBJ2-5, with TRBD1 identical over 7 bases. This CDR3 contains 14 residues. Germline V gene lookup returns CDR1 SGDLS and CDR2 YYNGEE. In DNA, the CDR3 is TGTGCCGGCAGCCCACTTGGACAGGAAGAGCCCCAGTACTTC. Its protein is CAGSPLGQEEPQYF.

This clonotype was observed many times. This chain joins TRBV20-1 and TRBJ1-4; D is undetermined. Per germline, CDR1 DFQATT and CDR2 SNEGSKA (reference sequence). The length of the CDR3 is 14 residues. V lost 6 bases and J 0 bases, leaving 11 bases between the germline ends. The CDR3 reads CSASGEATNEKLFF. The DNA for the CDR3 is TGCAGTGCCTCAGGCGAGGCAACTAATGAAAAACTGTTTTTT.

Worth noting for this clonotype: This may be a read error, as it is one base from a much larger clone. The chain joins TRBV4-3 to TRBJ1-1, with 7 bases aligning to TRBD1. There are 17 residues in the CDR3. V lost 0 bases and J lost 5; bases outside the gene matches: 12. Germline lookup yields CDR1 LGHNA and CDR2 YSLEER. CDR3 region: CASSQDARGGFMTEAFF. CDR3 nucleotides: TGCGCCAGCAGCCAAGATGCCAGGGGGGGCTTCATGACTGAAGCTTTCTTT.

This clonotype was detected many times. The genes are TRBV25-1 and TRBJ2-3; a possible D gene is TRBD2 (6 bases). This CDR3 has 14 amino acids. The V gene lost 6 bases and the J gene lost 2 bases, with 12 bases spanning the gap. CDR1 and CDR2 from the germline V gene are MGHDK and SYGVNS. The CDR3: CASRDYGYTDTQYF. The CDR3 DNA is TGTGCCAGCAGGGACTATGGATACACAGATACGCAGTATTTT.

This clonotype was picked up many times. This chain connects TRBV30 to TRBJ2-3, with D possibly TRBD1 on 6 matching bases. V shed 5 bases and J shed 1 base, with 13 bases lying between them. CDR1 and CDR2 from the germline V gene are GTSNPN and SVGIG (reference sequence). This CDR3 has 14 residues. DNA of the CDR3: TGTGCCTGGGCAGGGGCAGGGGGCACAGATACGCAGTATTTT. It is translated as CAWAGAGGTDTQYF.

A word on this clonotype: It may be a read error: a sequence one base away is much more abundant. The chain recombines TRBV23-1 with TRBJ2-1; 8 bases line up with TRBD1. TRBV23-1 is filed as an ORF, its function uncertain. This CDR3 comprises 15 residues. This CDR3 is CDSSQSGRGLNEQFF. DNA for the CDR3: TGCGACAGCAGTCAATCGGGCAGGGGGCTAAATGAGCAGTTCTTC.

In its sample, this clonotype was seen once. The V gene is TRBV7-9, the J gene TRBJ2-1; 14 bases fit TRBD2. The CDR3 runs to 17 residues. Germline CDR1 SEHNR, CDR2 FQNEAQ (reference sequence). Germline trimming cut 8 bases from V and 0 bases from J; bases unmatched to any gene: 6. The DNA of the CDR3 is TGTGCCAGCCTGGGACTAGCGGGAGAGAGCTCCTACAATGAGCAGTTCTTC. This encodes CASLGLAGESSYNEQFF.